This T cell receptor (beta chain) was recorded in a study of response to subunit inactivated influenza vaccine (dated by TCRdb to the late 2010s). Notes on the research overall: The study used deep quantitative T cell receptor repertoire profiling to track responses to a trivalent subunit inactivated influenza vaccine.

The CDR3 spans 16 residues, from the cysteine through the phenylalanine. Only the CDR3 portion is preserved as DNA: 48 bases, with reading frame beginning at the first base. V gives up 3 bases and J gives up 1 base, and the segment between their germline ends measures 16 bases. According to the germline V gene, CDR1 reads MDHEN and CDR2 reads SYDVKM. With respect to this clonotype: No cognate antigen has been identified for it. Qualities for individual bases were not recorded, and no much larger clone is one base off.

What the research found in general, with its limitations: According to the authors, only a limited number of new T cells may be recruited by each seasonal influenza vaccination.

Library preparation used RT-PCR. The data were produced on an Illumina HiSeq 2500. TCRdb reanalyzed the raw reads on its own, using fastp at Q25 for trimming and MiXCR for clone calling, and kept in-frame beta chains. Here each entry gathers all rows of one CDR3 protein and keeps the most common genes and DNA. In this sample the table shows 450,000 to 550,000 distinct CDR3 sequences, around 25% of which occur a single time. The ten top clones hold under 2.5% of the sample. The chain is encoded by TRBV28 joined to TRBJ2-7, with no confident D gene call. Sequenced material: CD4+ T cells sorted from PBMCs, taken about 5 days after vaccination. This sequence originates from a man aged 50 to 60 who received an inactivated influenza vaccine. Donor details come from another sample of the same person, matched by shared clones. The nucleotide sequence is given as TGTGCCAGCAGTTTTAGGGTGACGGCAATTTCCTACGAGCAGTACTTC. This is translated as CASSFRVTAISYEQYF. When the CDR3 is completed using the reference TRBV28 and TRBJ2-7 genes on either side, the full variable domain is DVKVTQSSRYLVKRTGEKVFLECVQDMDHENMFWYRQDPGLGLRLIYFSYDVKMKEKGDIPEGYSVSREKKERFSLILESASTNQTSMYLCASSFRVTAISYEQYFGPGTRLTVT.